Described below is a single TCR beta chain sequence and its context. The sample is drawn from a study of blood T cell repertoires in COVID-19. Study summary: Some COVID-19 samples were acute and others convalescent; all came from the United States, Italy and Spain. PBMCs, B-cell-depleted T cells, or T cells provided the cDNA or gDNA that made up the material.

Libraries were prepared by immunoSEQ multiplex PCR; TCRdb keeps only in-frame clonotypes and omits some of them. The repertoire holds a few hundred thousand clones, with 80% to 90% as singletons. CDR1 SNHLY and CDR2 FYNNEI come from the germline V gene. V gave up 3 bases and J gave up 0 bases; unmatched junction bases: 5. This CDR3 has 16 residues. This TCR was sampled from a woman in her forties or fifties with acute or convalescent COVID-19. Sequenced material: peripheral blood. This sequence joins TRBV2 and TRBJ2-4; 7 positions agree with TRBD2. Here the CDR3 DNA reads TGTGCCAGCAGTGATAAAATAGCGGGAGCCAAAAACATTCAGTACTTC. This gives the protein CASSDKIAGAKNIQYF.